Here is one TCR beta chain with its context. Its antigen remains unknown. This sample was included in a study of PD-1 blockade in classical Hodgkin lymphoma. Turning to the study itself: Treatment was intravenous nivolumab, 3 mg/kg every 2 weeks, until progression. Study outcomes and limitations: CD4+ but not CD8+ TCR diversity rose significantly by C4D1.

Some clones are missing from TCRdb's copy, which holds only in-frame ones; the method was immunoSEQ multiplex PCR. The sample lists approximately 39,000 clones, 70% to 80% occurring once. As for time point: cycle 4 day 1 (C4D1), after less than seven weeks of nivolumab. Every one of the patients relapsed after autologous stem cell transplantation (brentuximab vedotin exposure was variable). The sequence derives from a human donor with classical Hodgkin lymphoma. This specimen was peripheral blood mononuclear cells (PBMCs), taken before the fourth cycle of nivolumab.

In DNA form, the CDR3 reads TGTGCCAGCAGTGAGAGTTGGGAGCAGTTCTTC. Amino acids: CASSESWEQFF. J is TRBJ2-1 and V is TRBV6-1, with D hard to call. Between the trimmed V and J ends, which lost 3 bases and 10 bases, there was a span of 7 bases. The CDR3 is 11 residues long. CDR1 is MNHNS and CDR2 is SASEGT in the germline V gene.